This T cell receptor beta chain was observed in a study of esophageal squamous cell carcinoma under preoperative chemotherapy. Findings and limits, study-wide: Paclitaxel-nedaplatin therapy caused immediate, substantial clonotype frequency changes.

TCRdb used MiXCR to reprocess the PCR reads, holding one entry per CDR3 protein. The repertoire holds some 16,000 distinct CDR3 sequences, with more than 50% as singletons. Indicated time point: before preoperative PTX-NDP chemotherapy. Concerning this clonotype: Its antigen is undetermined.

Germline lookup yields CDR1 WNHNN and CDR2 SYGVQD (reference sequence). This CDR3 is built from 15 residues. The J segment lost 7 bases and the V segment lost 3 bases, leaving 5 bases of the junction unmatched. Collection of the sample occurred from a patient given preoperative chemotherapy. The genes are TRBV10-1 and TRBJ2-7; 14 bases are a match to TRBD2. This sequence was found in a human donor with esophageal squamous cell carcinoma. The donor label of this sample is uncertain. In nucleotides, the CDR3 is TGCGCCAGCAGTGATGGACTAGCGGGAGGAAGGGAGCAGTACTTC. Translation gives CASSDGLAGGREQYF.